This T cell receptor (beta chain) is from a study of blood T cells in healthy people across ages. The CDR3 sequence is 15 residues long. Germline V gives CDR1 SGHTA, CDR2 FQGNSA. The germline V and J ends were trimmed by 5 bases and 1 base, with 14 bases remaining between them. Primed by a sample-barcoded 5' primer and a J-beta primer mix, a second PCR proceeded for 7 to 11 cycles. A tag from a template-switch adaptor with 12 random nucleotides marked each cDNA molecule. One entry per CDR3 protein, called by TCRdb with MiXCR from the 5' RACE reads. Altogether 850,000 to 1,100,000 distinct CDR3 sequences are present, more than 30% being singletons, with the ten largest covering roughly 13%.

The TCR comes from a man in his late teens or twenties in good health. This sequence joins TRBV7-2 and TRBJ1-2; the D gene is possibly TRBD1 (6 bases). What was sequenced was blood. This CDR3 is CASSEAGAYNYGYTF. The CDR3 DNA reads TGTGCCAGCAGCGAGGCAGGGGCCTATAACTATGGCTACACCTTC.